The source of this T cell receptor beta chain is a study of T-cell reconstitution after alpha-beta-depleted transplantation in children. A TCRbeta library incorporating unique molecular identifiers was prepared. TCRdb re-called the PCR reads with MiXCR, one entry per CDR3 protein. The sample includes some 640,000 distinct CDR3 sequences, around a sixth of them seen just once. V shed 0 bases and J shed 5 bases, with 14 bases lying between them. In germline, CDR1 is SGDLS, CDR2 YYNGEE. The CDR3 totals 15 residues. This clonotype was seen repeatedly, ten times or more. The source was PBMCs from the stem cell graft donor, collected from the stem cell graft. This chain joins TRBV9 and TRBJ2-5; D is perhaps TRBD2 (5 bases). This TCR came from a human donor who donated a stem cell graft to a child with acute myeloid leukemia. The DNA of the CDR3 is TGTGCCAGCAGCGTAGCGAGGGATCCTTTGGAGACCCAGTACTTC. Protein product: CASSVARDPLETQYF.